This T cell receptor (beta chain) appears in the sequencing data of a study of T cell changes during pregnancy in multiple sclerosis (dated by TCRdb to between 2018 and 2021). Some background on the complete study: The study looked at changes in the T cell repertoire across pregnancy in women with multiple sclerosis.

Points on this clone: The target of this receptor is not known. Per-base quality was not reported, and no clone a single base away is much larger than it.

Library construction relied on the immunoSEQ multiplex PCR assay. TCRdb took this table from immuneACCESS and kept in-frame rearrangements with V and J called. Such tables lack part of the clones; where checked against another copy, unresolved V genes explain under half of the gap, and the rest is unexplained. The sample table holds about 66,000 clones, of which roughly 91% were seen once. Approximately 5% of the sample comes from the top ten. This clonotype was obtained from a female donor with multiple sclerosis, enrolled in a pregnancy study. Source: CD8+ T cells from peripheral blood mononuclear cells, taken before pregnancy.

Here is the DNA: TGTGCCAGCACATTGGACAGGGTAAAGCCTAGCAATCAGCCCCAGCATTTT. Its amino acids are CASTLDRVKPSNQPQHF. Recombination linked TRBV6-4 to TRBJ1-5; 8 bases in the middle match TRBD1. Trimming leaves V shorter by 7 bases and J shorter by 0 bases, with the junction holding 11 bases beyond the gene matches. CDR1 MRHNA and CDR2 SNTAGT are derived from the germline V gene. The CDR3 runs 17 amino acids, cysteine and phenylalanine included. Solely the CDR3 DNA is kept, with 51 bases framed from the first base.